This is a list of T cell receptor beta chains from one sample in a study of naive and memory T cell subsets. One entry per CDR3 protein, called by TCRdb with MiXCR from the UMI-ligation and nested PCR reads. The sample yields 120,000 to 150,000 distinct CDR3 sequences, approximately 18% seen once. Sequencing was carried out using naive CD8+ T cells from blood. These receptors all stem from a human donor in good health. CDR3s include the opening cysteine and the closing phenylalanine or tryptophan. D genes are given only for firm matches. Expanded clones get a size class; other rows say once, few or many, or leave the size out.

abundance	d_gene	v_gene	j_gene	CDR3nt	CDR3aa
.	.	TRBV19	TRBJ2-1	TGTGCCAGTAGTATGCTACACTCCTACAATGAGCAGTTCTTC	CASSMLHSYNEQFF
.	TRBD1	TRBV27	TRBJ2-2	TGTGCCAGCAGATATACCGGACAGGGGAACACCGGGGAGCTGTTTTTT	CASRYTGQGNTGELFF
.	.	TRBV7-2	TRBJ1-6	TGTGCCAGCAGCCCACCCCCGGGGGCTTATAATTCACCCCTCCACTTT	CASSPPPGAYNSPLHF
.	.	TRBV16	TRBJ2-7	TGTGCCAGCAGCCCAGGGACTTTCTACGAGCAGTACTTC	CASSPGTFYEQYF
.	.	TRBV12-3/TRBV12-4	TRBJ2-1	TGTGCCAGCGGATACATGGGCATTGAGCAGTTCTTC	CASGYMGIEQFF
.	.	TRBV7-2	TRBJ2-3	TGTGCCAGCAGCTTAGGCTTAGATACGCAGTATTTT	CASSLGLDTQYF
few	.	TRBV29-1	TRBJ2-1	TGCAGCGTTGGGCCCGGGGAGCAGTTCTTC	CSVGPGEQFF
few	.	TRBV7-6	TRBJ2-3	TGTGCCAGCAGCTCAGACCTGCTCCCCCCAGATACGCAGTATTTT	CASSSDLLPPDTQYF
.	.	TRBV7-9	TRBJ1-1	TGTGCCAGCAGCTTACAAACTGAAGCTTTCTTT	CASSLQTEAFF
.	.	TRBV29-1	TRBJ2-1	TGCAGCGTCGCACGAGACGGGGAGCAGTTCTTC	CSVARDGEQFF
few	.	TRBV7-2	TRBJ2-2	TGTGCCAGCAGCTTAGAGTCATGGGGATATAGCACCGGGGAGCTGTTTTTT	CASSLESWGYSTGELFF
.	TRBD1	TRBV29-1	TRBJ1-5	TGCAGCGTTGAAGGGACAGGGGGCGAGGATCAGCCCCAGCATTTT	CSVEGTGGEDQPQHF
.	.	TRBV27	TRBJ2-6	TGTGCCAGCAGTTTGCTCCAGAGCTCTGGGGCCAACGTCCTGACTTTC	CASSLLQSSGANVLTF
.	.	TRBV13	TRBJ1-4	TGTGCCAGCAGCTTGTATACTAATGAAAAACTGTTTTTT	CASSLYTNEKLFF
.	TRBD1	TRBV6-5	TRBJ1-4	TGTGCCAGCAGTTACCAAACCGGGACAGGGGGTGAAAAACTGTTTTTT	CASSYQTGTGGEKLFF
few	.	TRBV28	TRBJ2-5	TGTGCCAGCAGTTCGATACGGGAGACCCAAGAGACCCAGTACTTC	CASSSIRETQETQYF
few	.	TRBV5-1	TRBJ1-1	TGCGCCAGCAGCTACGGGGACGAAGCTTTCTTT	CASSYGDEAFF
.	TRBD2	TRBV4-1	TRBJ2-7	TGCGCCAGCAGCCCCCTCATTAGCGGGAGCCCCTACGAGCAGTACTTC	CASSPLISGSPYEQYF
few	TRBD2	TRBV7-9	TRBJ2-1	TGTGCCAGCAGTCATAGCGGGAGTTTCTACAATGAGCAGTTCTTC	CASSHSGSFYNEQFF
.	.	TRBV28	TRBJ1-5	TGTGCCAGCACCCCAGCCCTGCAGCCCCAGCATTTT	CASTPALQPQHF
.	.	TRBV7-2	TRBJ2-7	TGTGCCAGCAGCCCCCAGACAGCTACCTACGAGCAGTACTTC	CASSPQTATYEQYF
few	TRBD2	TRBV14	TRBJ2-7	TGTGCCAGCAGCCAAGATACAGCGGGAACCTACGAGCAGTACTTC	CASSQDTAGTYEQYF
.	.	TRBV12-3/TRBV12-4	TRBJ2-2	TGTGCCAGCAGTTTTTCGGATGTCGGGGAGCTGTTTTTT	CASSFSDVGELFF
few	TRBD2	TRBV27	TRBJ2-1	TGTGCCAGCAGTCCAAGACTAGCGGGGAGCTACAATGAGCAGTTCTTC	CASSPRLAGSYNEQFF
few	.	TRBV7-8	TRBJ2-1	TGTGCCAGCAGCCCCCGACTGTACAATGAGCAGTTCTTC	CASSPRLYNEQFF
many	.	TRBV29-1	TRBJ2-1	TGCAGCACCATAGGGGCAGGGGGGCGCAATGAGCAGTTCTTC	CSTIGAGGRNEQFF
.	TRBD2	TRBV29-1	TRBJ2-3	TGCAGCGTTGAAGAGGCTAGCGGGTCTGGAGATACGCAGTATTTT	CSVEEASGSGDTQYF
.	.	TRBV5-1	TRBJ1-1	TGCGCCAGCAGTGTCACGGGACCGTCAGACACTGAAGCTTTCTTT	CASSVTGPSDTEAFF
.	.	TRBV7-8	TRBJ2-7	TGTGCCAGCAGCTTAGCGTCGAGGGAGCGGTACGAGCAGTACTTC	CASSLASRERYEQYF
few	TRBD2	TRBV5-4	TRBJ2-7	TGTGCCAGCAGCGATACTAGCGGGAGTGGTTACGAGCAGTACTTC	CASSDTSGSGYEQYF
.	.	TRBV4-1	TRBJ1-5	TGCGCCAGCAGCCAAGATTGGGAAAATAGCAATCAGCCCCAGCATTTT	CASSQDWENSNQPQHF
few	TRBD2	TRBV6-1	TRBJ2-1	TGTGCCAGCAGTGAAGGTGGAGGGAGGGGTGACAATGAGCAGTTCTTC	CASSEGGGRGDNEQFF
.	.	TRBV5-6	TRBJ2-7	TGTGCCAGCAGCTTGGGTGTCAGAATCTACGAGCAGTACTTC	CASSLGVRIYEQYF
few	.	TRBV27	TRBJ2-2	TGTGCCAGCAGTGGTGGCTGGGGCACCGGGGAGCTGTTTTTT	CASSGGWGTGELFF
.	TRBD1	TRBV6-5	TRBJ2-4	TGTGCCAGCAGTTACTTAACCGGGACAGGGACCATTCAGTACTTC	CASSYLTGTGTIQYF
few	.	TRBV7-8	TRBJ2-1	TGTGCCAGCAGCCCGCAAAGACTTCGGAACAATGAGCAGTTCTTC	CASSPQRLRNNEQFF
.	.	TRBV6-5	TRBJ2-5	TGTGCCAGCAGTTACGGCTGGGGGGAGACCCAGTACTTC	CASSYGWGETQYF
few	TRBD2	TRBV12-3/TRBV12-4	TRBJ2-6	TGTGCCAGCAGCTCACCGGCGCCTAGCGGGGGACGGGTGGGGGCCAACGTCCTGACTTTC	CASSSPAPSGGRVGANVLTF
few	.	TRBV10-2	TRBJ1-1	TGCGCCAGCCAAGGACGGGGGAGGGGGACTGAAGCTTTCTTT	CASQGRGRGTEAFF
many	.	TRBV6-2/TRBV6-3	TRBJ2-7	TGTGCCAGCAGTTACTCAGGGCCGGGTTACGAGCAGTACTTC	CASSYSGPGYEQYF
.	.	TRBV27	TRBJ1-1	TGTGCCAGCAGTCGGGGGAGTGGCACTGAAGCTTTCTTT	CASSRGSGTEAFF
few	.	TRBV27	TRBJ2-3	TGTGCCAGCAGTTTAGCCTTCGCAGATACGCAGTATTTT	CASSLAFADTQYF
few	.	TRBV6-2/TRBV6-3	TRBJ2-1	TGTGCCAGCAGTTACCTGCACAATGAGCAGTTCTTC	CASSYLHNEQFF
.	.	TRBV5-1	TRBJ2-1	TGCGCCAGCGGACTTCGGAAGGACTCTTTCAATGAGCAGTTCTTC	CASGLRKDSFNEQFF
few	TRBD1	TRBV24-1	TRBJ2-7	TGTGCCACCACGGATCACCCGACAGGGACCTACGAGCAGTACTTC	CATTDHPTGTYEQYF
.	.	TRBV7-8	TRBJ2-3	TGTGCCAGCAGCTCATATCCGCTAGCGAACACAGATACGCAGTATTTT	CASSSYPLANTDTQYF
.	.	TRBV4-3	TRBJ1-5	TGCGCCAGCAGCCAAGATCGAAGGGATCATCAGCCCCAGCATTTT	CASSQDRRDHQPQHF
few	TRBD2	TRBV7-2	TRBJ2-2	TGTGCCAGCAGCTTTTCAGCGGGAGGGATAGGCGGGGAGCTGTTTTTT	CASSFSAGGIGGELFF
few	.	TRBV12-3/TRBV12-4	TRBJ2-1	TGTGCCAGCAGTTTTTCTAGTTTTCCTTTGGGTGAGCAGTTCTTC	CASSFSSFPLGEQFF